Presented here are 3 T cell receptor beta chains from one specimen sequenced in a study of T cells in tuberculosis. Produced via immunoSEQ multiplex PCR; TCRdb's table is partial and in-frame only. There are approximately 100,000 clones in the sample; roughly 90% occur only once, and less than 2.5% lies in the top ten. After thawing and overnight rest, PBMC were stained with GMM-loaded CD1B tetramer, viability dye and anti-CD3 for sorting. The CD1B tetramers carried C32 glucose monomycolate purified from Rhodococcus equi. Sequenced: CD1b-GMM tetramer-negative cells sorted from PBMCs. Receptor source: an adult woman with latent tuberculosis.

The rearrangement links TRBV5-1 to TRBJ2-1; 11 nucleotides align to TRBD2. This CDR3 has 16 amino acids. The V gene end was trimmed by 5 bases and the J gene end by 0 bases; junction bases not matched to a gene: 4. Germline V CDR1 and CDR2: SGHRS, YFSETQ. CDR3: CASSPTSGSSYNEQFF. The CDR3 nucleotides read TGCGCCAGCAGTCCAACTAGCGGGAGCTCCTACAATGAGCAGTTCTTC.

The chain uses TRBV7-8 and TRBJ1-5; 8 bases align to TRBD1. Germline V gene sequence: CDR1 SGHVS, CDR2 FQNEAQ. The CDR3 sequence is 16 residues long. With V trimmed by 5 bases and J by 3 bases, 9 bases remained unmatched. The CDR3 DNA sequence: TGTGCCAGCAGCCCAACGGACAGGGCACCCAATCAGCCCCAGCATTTT. It is translated as CASSPTDRAPNQPQHF.

V and J are TRBV6-5 and TRBJ1-6, with a weak D call TRBD1 (5 bases). The CDR3 totals 15 residues. V lost 4 bases to trimming and J lost 5 bases, with 12 bases between them. CDR1 and CDR2 (germline): MNHEY, SVGAGI. CDR3 protein: CASSSAGQDNSPLHF. CDR3 sequence (DNA): TGTGCCAGCAGTTCCGCGGGGCAAGATAATTCACCCCTCCACTTT.